This T cell receptor (beta chain) came from a study of T cell responses to AZD1222 COVID-19 vaccine. Overall study results and limits: Donors were chiefly white British, with a greater number of females, and clonal diversity was perhaps underestimated. With dominance at 160-218 and 743-854, vaccine-associated CD4 TCRs spanned spike. Baseline seropositives among AZD1222 recipients totaled only six.

This CDR3 region has 15 residues. Losses at the gene ends were 4 bases for V and 9 bases for J; bases not matched to a gene: 12. CDR1 is MGHRA and CDR2 is YSYEKL in the germline V gene. Here immunoSEQ multiplex PCR was the method, and the copy in TCRdb shows in-frame clones only, minus some. Among around 160,000 clones listed, about 93% were seen once. A word on this clone: The antigen remains unidentified.

This receptor was taken from an adult in good health. The material was peripheral blood, obtained on day 0 of MenACWY control vaccination. V and J are TRBV4-1 and TRBJ1-5, with 7 bases matching TRBD1. The CDR3 bases are TGCGCCAGCAGCCGCCTACCCCGGGACAGAGGGCCCCAGCATTTT. Protein product: CASSRLPRDRGPQHF.